This entry is about one T cell receptor (beta chain). Sequence at one end of the junction differs from germline and may be a read error. The CDR3 runs 14 residues. The germline V gene encodes CDR1 MNHEY and CDR2 SVGAGI. With a J-beta primer mix and a sample-barcoded 5' primer, a second PCR ran about 7 to 11 cycles. Using its own MiXCR run on the 5' RACE reads, TCRdb lists one record per CDR3 protein. The sample shows about 1.7 million distinct CDR3 sequences, 28% of them seen only once. These data belong to a study of blood T cells in healthy people across ages. Looking at the study overall: Per two T cells, about one barcoded beta molecule was captured through template switching.

This TCR derives from a woman under 40 in good health. The sample comprised blood. This sequence joins TRBV6-5 and TRBJ1-3, with a tentative D call TRBD1 (5 bases). The CDR3 DNA is TGCGCCAGCAACCCCGACAGCGACGGAAACACCATATATTTT. This gives the protein CASNPDSDGNTIYF.